These 17 T cell receptor beta chains came from one sample sequenced in a study of blood T cell repertoires in COVID-19. Sequenced by immunoSEQ multiplex PCR; TCRdb stores in-frame clones only, minus some. The sample consists of about 200,000 clones, approximately 84% of them appearing once. Sequences were obtained from peripheral blood. Source of these receptors: a human donor with acute or convalescent COVID-19. The donor label of this sample is uncertain.

CDR3 protein: CASRTANTGELFF. The CDR3 DNA follows: TGTGCCAGCAGGACAGCGAACACCGGGGAGCTGTTTTTT. This chain connects TRBV19 to TRBJ2-2, with D possibly matching TRBD1 (6 bases). The CDR3 runs to 13 residues. CDR1 is LNHDA, CDR2 SQIVND, per germline (reference sequence). Trimming cost V 9 bases and J 0 bases, with 8 bases left between them. Full variable domain (remainder filled in from reference TRBV19 and TRBJ2-2): DGGITQSPKYLFRKEGQNVTLSCEQNLNHDAMYWYRQDPGQGLRLIYYSQIVNDFQKGDIAEGYSVSREKKESFPLTVTSAQKNPTAFYLCASRTANTGELFFGEGSRLTVL.

The genes are TRBV5-1 and TRBJ2-3; 9 bases fit TRBD2. The germline V gene encodes CDR1 SGHRS and CDR2 YFSETQ. The CDR3 is made up of 15 amino acids. With V trimmed by 4 bases and J by 3 bases, 6 bases remained unmatched. CDR3 sequence: CASSDLAGGTDTQYF. CDR3 bases: TGCGCCAGCAGCGACTTGGCGGGAGGGACAGATACGCAGTATTTT.

The rearrangement joins TRBV5-4 to TRBJ2-3, with D uncertain. V was trimmed by 4 bases and J by 4 bases, leaving 13 bases between them. This CDR3 contains 14 residues. Germline V gives CDR1 SGHNT, CDR2 YYREEE (reference sequence). In DNA form, the CDR3 reads TGTGCCAGCAGCGAAACCCTAAATTCAGATACGCAGTATTTT. It specifies CASSETLNSDTQYF.

This clone was seen ten or more times. The chain combines TRBV10-3 with TRBJ1-1; D gene uncertain. The CDR3 length is 13 residues. Trimming removed 4 bases at V and 1 base at J, with 7 bases between. The germline V gene encodes CDR1 ENHRY and CDR2 SYGVKD. CDR3 amino acids: CAISGAANTEAFF. CDR3 DNA: TGTGCCATCAGTGGGGCAGCGAACACTGAAGCTTTCTTT.

This rearrangement joins TRBV24-1 to TRBJ2-3, with 9 bases matching TRBD1. CDR3 size: 16 residues. After removal of 6 bases from V and 4 bases from J, the junction contained 10 bases not matched to a gene. Germline V gives CDR1 KGHDR, CDR2 SFDVKD. The CDR3 loop is CATSPAGTGLSDTQYF. The CDR3 region has the DNA TGTGCCACCAGTCCGGCCGGGACAGGGTTGTCAGATACGCAGTATTTT.

The V gene is TRBV5-1, the J gene TRBJ2-4; D remains ambiguous. V was clipped by 6 bases and J by 3 bases, with 7 bases between them. The CDR3 sequence is 12 residues long. From germline, CDR1 is SGHRS and CDR2 YFSETQ. The CDR3 sequence is CASTGDKNIQYF. The CDR3 DNA sequence: TGCGCCAGCACGGGTGACAAAAACATTCAGTACTTC. The full variable domain, its missing parts supplied by reference TRBV5-1 and TRBJ2-4, is KAGVTQTPRYLIKTRGQQVTLSCSPISGHRSVSWYQQTPGQGLQFLFEYFSETQRNKGNFPGRFSGRQFSNSRSEMNVSTLELGDSALYLCASTGDKNIQYFGAGTRLSVL.

The chain uses TRBV5-8 and TRBJ2-1; 10 bases fit TRBD2. The CDR3 covers 19 residues. After removal of 4 bases from V and 2 bases from J, the junction contained 15 bases not matched to a gene. Looked up from germline, CDR1 is SGHTS and CDR2 is YDEGEE. CDR3 sequence reads: CASSRGRSSGGSTYNEQFF. The CDR3 bases are TGTGCCAGCAGCCGAGGCAGGTCTAGCGGGGGTTCAACCTACAATGAGCAGTTCTTC.

The V gene is TRBV5-4, the J gene TRBJ1-1; D not certain. Germline assignment: CDR1 SGHNT and CDR2 YYREEE (reference sequence). This CDR3 has 14 residues. V was shortened by 0 bases and J by 1 base, with 7 bases between the two germline ends. The CDR3 spells CASSLERRNTEAFF. Here the CDR3 DNA reads TGTGCCAGCAGCTTGGAACGGAGGAACACTGAAGCTTTCTTT.

V gene TRBV6-5 combines with J gene TRBJ1-3; no clear D gene. V was trimmed by 0 bases and J by 0 bases, leaving 9 bases between them. The CDR3 is 16 amino acids. Germline CDR1 is MNHEY and CDR2 is SVGAGI. CDR3 in amino acids: CASSYSSGLSGNTIYF. The CDR3 DNA sequence: TGTGCCAGCAGTTACTCGAGTGGGCTCTCTGGAAACACCATATATTTT.

The J gene is TRBJ1-4, the V gene TRBV28; 7 nucleotides line up with TRBD1. CDR1 and CDR2 (germline): MDHEN, SYDVKM. The CDR3 is 15 amino acids. V trimming: 2 bases; J trimming: 5 bases; junction bases outside the gene matches: 5. CDR3 DNA sequence: TGTGCCAGCAGTTTAGGCGGACAGGAAAATGAAAAACTGTTTTTT. It is translated as CASSLGGQENEKLFF. The variable domain in full, with the rest retrieved from reference TRBV28 and TRBJ1-4, is DVKVTQSSRYLVKRTGEKVFLECVQDMDHENMFWYRQDPGLGLRLIYFSYDVKMKEKGDIPEGYSVSREKKERFSLILESASTNQTSMYLCASSLGGQENEKLFFGSGTQLSVL.

The V call is TRBV27, the J call TRBJ2-3, with no clear D. The germline V gene encodes CDR1 MNHEY and CDR2 SMNVEV (reference sequence). V gave up 5 bases and J gave up 4 bases, with 7 bases separating them. The CDR3 runs 12 residues. CDR3 region: CASSPRADTQYF. For the CDR3, the DNA is TGTGCCAGCAGTCCCCGAGCAGATACGCAGTATTTT.

This clone came up once. The rearrangement uses TRBV27 and TRBJ1-2; D not resolved. The CDR3 covers 17 residues. The ends were cut back, 5 bases at V and 1 base at J, with 20 bases in the middle. Per germline, CDR1 MNHEY and CDR2 SMNVEV (reference sequence). CDR3 bases: TGTGCCAGCAGTCCCCTAACCCGGTGGAGTGGTAACTATGGCTACACCTTC. This codes for CASSPLTRWSGNYGYTF.

This chain connects TRBV7-9 to TRBJ1-4; 8 positions match TRBD1. The ends lost 5 bases at V and 8 bases at J; junction bases unmatched: 19. CDR1 is SEHNR, CDR2 FQNEAQ, per germline (reference sequence). This CDR3 spans 18 amino acids. CDR3 region: CASSPPGQGAEGWEKLFF. The CDR3 DNA reads TGTGCCAGCAGCCCCCCGGGGCAGGGGGCCGAAGGTTGGGAAAAACTGTTTTTT.

The count of this clone is one. The V gene is TRBV19, the J gene TRBJ1-1, with 8 bases that match TRBD1. CDR1 is LNHDA, CDR2 SQIVND, per germline (reference sequence). V lost 5 bases, J lost 1 base, and 9 bases stayed unmatched. This CDR3 spans 16 amino acids. For the CDR3, the DNA is TGTGCCAGTAGTTCCGGACAGGGCATGAGGAACACTGAAGCTTTCTTT. This encodes CASSSGQGMRNTEAFF.

The chain couples TRBV2 to TRBJ1-1, with D possibly TRBD1 on 6 matching bases. The germline V gene has CDR1 SNHLY and CDR2 FYNNEI. Trimming left V 6 bases short and J 0 bases short, with 8 bases between. The CDR3 has 13 amino acids. The CDR3, as DNA: TGTGCCAGCAGCGGACAGCTGAACACTGAAGCTTTCTTT. Residues: CASSGQLNTEAFF.

The chain couples TRBV24-1 to TRBJ1-2; tentative D call: TRBD1 (6 bases). V lost 5 bases to trimming and J lost 7 bases, with 7 bases between them. This CDR3 has 11 residues. Per the germline V gene, CDR1 is KGHDR and CDR2 is SFDVKD. This chain's CDR3 is CATSAGAGYTF. CDR3 coding DNA: TGTGCCACCAGTGCAGGGGCTGGCTACACCTTC.

The V call is TRBV4-2, the J call TRBJ2-3; D gene uncertain. V was pared by 0 bases and J by 4 bases, with 11 bases between. The germline gives CDR1 LGHNA, CDR2 YNFKEQ. The length of the CDR3 is 15 residues. The CDR3 coding sequence is TGTGCCAGCAGCCAAGAGGGTGCTAGGTCAGATACGCAGTATTTT. Amino acid sequence: CASSQEGARSDTQYF.